Below are 12 T cell receptor beta chains sequenced from a single sample in a study of spatial heterogeneity in lung cancer. Time point: sample taken at primary tumor resection. Researchers sequenced whole RNA taken from tumor, nontumor lung or frozen PBMC without sorting. TCRdb called the 5' RACE reads again in MiXCR, with one record for every CDR3 protein. The sample records about 39,000 distinct CDR3 sequences, 5.8% being singletons. The source was PBMCs, collected at surgery. The source is a male donor with early-stage non-small cell lung cancer.

Ten or more counts support this clonotype. The chain links TRBV10-2 to TRBJ2-6, with D hard to call. Germline V gene sequence: CDR1 WSHSY, CDR2 SAAADI. V lost 7 bases and J 0 bases, leaving 10 bases between the germline ends. This CDR3 is built from 15 residues. The DNA of the CDR3 is TGCGCCAGCATCCCATCGGGCTCTGGGGCCAACGTCCTGACTTTC. Translated, it gives CASIPSGSGANVLTF.

This clonotype was seen ten or more times. The rearrangement joins TRBV20-1 to TRBJ1-3; the D gene is possibly TRBD1 (6 bases). The CDR3 length is 14 residues. Trimming stripped 0 bases from V and 5 bases from J, with 11 bases between. Germline V CDR1 and CDR2: DFQATT, SNEGSKA (reference sequence). In DNA, the CDR3 is TGCAGTGCTAGAGATGCAGGGGCGAGAAACACCATATATTTT. This sequence encodes CSARDAGARNTIYF.

This clonotype was detected ten times or more. The rearrangement uses TRBV7-8 and TRBJ1-5, with 10 bases that match TRBD1. Germline V gives CDR1 SGHVS, CDR2 FQNEAQ. The junction had 5 bases not matched to a gene; V was cut back by 5 bases and J by 4 bases. The CDR3 length is 15 residues. The CDR3 DNA follows: TGTGCCAGCAGCCCGTGGACAGGGGGAAATCAGCCCCAGCATTTT. Amino acid sequence: CASSPWTGGNQPQHF.

In its sample, this clonotype was seen many times. The chain carries TRBV7-2 and TRBJ1-2, with D hard to call. There are 16 residues in the CDR3. V was clipped by 2 bases and J by 2 bases, with 15 bases between them. From germline, CDR1 is SGHTA and CDR2 FQGNSA. CDR3 nucleotide sequence: TGTGCCAGCAGCTTATCGGCAGCAGTGGGGAACTATGGCTACACCTTC. Protein sequence: CASSLSAAVGNYGYTF.

Many counts were recorded for this clonotype. This chain uses TRBV7-2 with TRBJ1-2; TRBD1 matches at 8 bases. Germline assignment: CDR1 SGHTA and CDR2 FQGNSA. The CDR3 runs 15 residues. V shed 1 base, J shed 6 bases, and the junction held 7 bases outside the gene matches. CDR3 in DNA: TGTGCCAGCAGCTTAGAACGAGCAGGGGGCGATGGCTACACCTTC. This encodes CASSLERAGGDGYTF. The variable domain in full, completed from reference TRBV7-2 and TRBJ1-2, reads GAGVSQSPSNKVTEKGKDVELRCDPISGHTALYWYRQSLGQGLEFLIYFQGNSAPDKSGLPSDRFSAERTGGSVSTLTIQRTQQEDSAVYLCASSLERAGGDGYTFGSGTRLTVV.

CDR3 region: CASKGGGTEAFF. The CDR3 region has the DNA TGTGCCAGCAAAGGGGGGGGCACTGAAGCTTTCTTT. The genes are TRBV9 and TRBJ1-1; D might be TRBD1 (6 bases). This CDR3 has 12 amino acids. The germline V gene has CDR1 SGDLS and CDR2 YYNGEE. Trimming removed 6 bases from V and 4 bases from J, with 10 bases in between.

This clonotype was recorded many times. The V gene is TRBV9, the J gene TRBJ2-3, with D possibly matching TRBD2 (6 bases). Trimming stripped 4 bases from V and 0 bases from J, with 12 bases between. Germline assignment: CDR1 SGDLS and CDR2 YYNGEE. The CDR3 is 15 amino acids. CDR3 in amino acids: CASSPRLASTDTQYF. The DNA for the CDR3 is TGTGCCAGCAGCCCCCGCCTAGCGAGCACAGATACGCAGTATTTT.

This clonotype was observed at least ten times. This rearrangement joins TRBV6-5 to TRBJ1-4; D is perhaps TRBD1 (6 bases). The CDR3 consists of 16 residues. Per the germline V gene, CDR1 is MNHEY and CDR2 is SVGAGI. V was cut by 0 bases and J by 0 bases, with 8 bases left in between. In nucleotides, the CDR3 is TGTGCCAGCAGTTACTCAGGACAGTCAACTAATGAAAAACTGTTTTTT. Its translation is CASSYSGQSTNEKLFF.

This clonotype has more than one count but fewer than ten. The V and J genes are TRBV28 and TRBJ1-1, with 9 bases fitting TRBD1. Germline values: CDR1 MDHEN, CDR2 SYDVKM. V lost 4 bases to trimming and J lost 11 bases; unmatched junction nucleotides: 2. CDR3 length equals 11 residues. CDR3 sequence reads: CASSSDRGAFF. For the CDR3, the DNA is TGTGCCAGCAGTTCCGACAGGGGGGCTTTCTTT.

This clonotype was counted ten times or more. The V gene is TRBV24-1, the J gene TRBJ2-7; maybe TRBD2 (5 bases). V was shortened by 5 bases and J by 5 bases, with 6 bases between the two germline ends. CDR1 KGHDR and CDR2 SFDVKD come from the germline V gene. The CDR3 is 11 residues long. The CDR3, as DNA: TGTGCCACCAGTGTGGGAGACGAGCAGTACTTC. It is translated as CATSVGDEQYF.

The table lists this clonotype with many counts. The gene calls are TRBV20-1 and TRBJ2-5; D gene ambiguous. This CDR3 spans 11 amino acids. V lost 1 base and J 4 bases, leaving 4 bases between the germline ends. Germline V gene lookup returns CDR1 DFQATT and CDR2 SNEGSKA (reference sequence). As DNA, the CDR3 is TGCAGTGCTAGAGGTCTAGAGACCCAGTACTTC. Translation gives CSARGLETQYF.

This sequence joins TRBV7-2 and TRBJ2-7, with 11 bases matching TRBD2. CDR1 is SGHTA, CDR2 FQGNSA, per germline. The V and J ends lost 1 base and 0 bases, in that order; junction bases with no gene match: 5. The length of the CDR3 is 17 residues. The CDR3: CASSLDSSGGNSYEQYF. CDR3 coding DNA: TGTGCCAGCAGCTTAGATTCTAGCGGGGGGAACTCCTACGAGCAGTACTTC.